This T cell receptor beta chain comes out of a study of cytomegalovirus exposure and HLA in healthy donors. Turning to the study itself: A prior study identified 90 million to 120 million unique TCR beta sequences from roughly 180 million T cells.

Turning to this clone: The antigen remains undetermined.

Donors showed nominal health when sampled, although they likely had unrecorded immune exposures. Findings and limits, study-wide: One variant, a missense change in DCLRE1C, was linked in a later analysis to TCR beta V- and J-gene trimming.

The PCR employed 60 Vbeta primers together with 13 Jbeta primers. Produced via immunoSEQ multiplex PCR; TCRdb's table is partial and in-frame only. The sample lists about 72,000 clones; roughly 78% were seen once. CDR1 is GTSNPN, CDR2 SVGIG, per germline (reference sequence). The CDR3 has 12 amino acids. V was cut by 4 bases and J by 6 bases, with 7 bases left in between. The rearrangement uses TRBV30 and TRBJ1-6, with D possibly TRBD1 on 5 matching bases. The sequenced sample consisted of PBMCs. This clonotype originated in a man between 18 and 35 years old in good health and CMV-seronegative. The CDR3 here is CAWKQANSPLHF. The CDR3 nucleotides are TGTGCCTGGAAACAGGCTAATTCACCCCTCCACTTT.